This TCR beta chain was identified in a study of OX40 agonist ivuxolimab in advanced cancers. On the study more broadly: Patients undergoing dose escalation presented with hepatocellular carcinoma, melanoma, renal cell or head and neck cancer.

Broader study findings: Clonal expansion from baseline to week 6 occurred in both CD4+ and CD8+ T cells. Some patients without response likewise showed low normalized clonal expansion.

The protocol was immunoSEQ multiplex PCR, while the TCRdb copy is restricted to in-frame clones and leaves out a portion. The sample yields 70,000 to 85,000 clones, approximately 94% seen once. As for this clone: Its matching antigen is unknown.

CDR1 and CDR2 from the germline V gene are MNHEY and SVGAGI. The CDR3 covers 13 residues. Trimming cost V 0 bases and J 0 bases, with 0 bases left between them. Exclusion applied to patients with autoimmune disease history or systemic immunosuppression. The clonotype was recovered from an adult with an advanced solid tumor such as melanoma, head and neck, liver or kidney cancer. This sample comprised CD4+ or CD8+ T cells sorted from blood, obtained in a trial of the OX40 agonist ivuxolimab. The V and J genes are TRBV6-5 and TRBJ1-5; D unclear. The CDR3 loop reads CASSYSSNQPQHF. The CDR3 nucleotides read TGTGCCAGCAGTTACTCTAGCAATCAGCCCCAGCATTTT.